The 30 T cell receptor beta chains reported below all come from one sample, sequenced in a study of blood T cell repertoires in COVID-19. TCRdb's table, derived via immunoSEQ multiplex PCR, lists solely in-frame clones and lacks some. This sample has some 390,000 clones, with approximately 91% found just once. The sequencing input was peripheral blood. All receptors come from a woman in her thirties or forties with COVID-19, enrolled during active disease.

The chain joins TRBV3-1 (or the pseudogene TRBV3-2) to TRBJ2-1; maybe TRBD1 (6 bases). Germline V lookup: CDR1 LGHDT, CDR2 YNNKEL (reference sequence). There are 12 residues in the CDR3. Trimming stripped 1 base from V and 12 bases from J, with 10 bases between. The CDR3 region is CASSQGEQGQFF. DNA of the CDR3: TGTGCCAGCAGCCAAGGGGAACAGGGGCAGTTCTTC.

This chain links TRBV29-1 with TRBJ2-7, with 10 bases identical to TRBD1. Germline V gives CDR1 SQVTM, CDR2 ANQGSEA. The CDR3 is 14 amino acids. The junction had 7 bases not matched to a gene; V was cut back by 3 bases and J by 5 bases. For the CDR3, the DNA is TGCAGCGTTGAGGGTGGGACAGGGGCGAACGAGCAGTACTTC. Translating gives CSVEGGTGANEQYF.

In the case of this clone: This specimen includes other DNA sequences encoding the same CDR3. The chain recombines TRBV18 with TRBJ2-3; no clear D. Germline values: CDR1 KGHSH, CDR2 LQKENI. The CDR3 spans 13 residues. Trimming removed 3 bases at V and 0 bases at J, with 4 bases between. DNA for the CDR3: TGTGCCAGCTCACCGCTAAGCACAGATACGCAGTATTTT. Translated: CASSPLSTDTQYF.

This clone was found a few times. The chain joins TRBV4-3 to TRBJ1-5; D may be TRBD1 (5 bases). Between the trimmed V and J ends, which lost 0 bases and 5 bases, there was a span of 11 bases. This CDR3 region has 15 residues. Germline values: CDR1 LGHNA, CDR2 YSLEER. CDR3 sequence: CASSQDRQGYQPQHF. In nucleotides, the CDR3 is TGCGCCAGCAGCCAAGATCGCCAGGGCTATCAGCCCCAGCATTTT.

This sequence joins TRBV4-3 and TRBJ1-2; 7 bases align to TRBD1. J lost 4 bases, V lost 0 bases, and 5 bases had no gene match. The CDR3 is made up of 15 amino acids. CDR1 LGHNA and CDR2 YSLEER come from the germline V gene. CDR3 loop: CASSQEPTGIYGYTF. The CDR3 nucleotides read TGCGCCAGCAGCCAAGAACCGACAGGGATCTATGGCTACACCTTC.

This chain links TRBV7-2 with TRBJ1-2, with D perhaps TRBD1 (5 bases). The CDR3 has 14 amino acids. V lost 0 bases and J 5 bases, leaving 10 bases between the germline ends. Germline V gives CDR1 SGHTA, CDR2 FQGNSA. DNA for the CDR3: TGTGCCAGCAGCTTAGCTGGGGGGGGGTATGGCTACACCTTC. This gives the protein CASSLAGGGYGYTF.

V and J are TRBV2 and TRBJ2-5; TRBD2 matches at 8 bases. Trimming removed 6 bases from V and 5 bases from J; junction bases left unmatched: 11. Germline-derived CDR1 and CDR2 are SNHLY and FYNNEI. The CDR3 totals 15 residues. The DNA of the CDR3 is TGTGCCAGCAGCCGAGGACTAGCTGTTATTGAGACCCAGTACTTC. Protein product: CASSRGLAVIETQYF. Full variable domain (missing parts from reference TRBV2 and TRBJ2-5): EPEVTQTPSHQVTQMGQEVILRCVPISNHLYFYWYRQILGQKVEFLVSFYNNEISEKSEIFDDQFSVERPDGSNFTLKIRSTKLEDSAMYFCASSRGLAVIETQYFGPGTRLLVL.

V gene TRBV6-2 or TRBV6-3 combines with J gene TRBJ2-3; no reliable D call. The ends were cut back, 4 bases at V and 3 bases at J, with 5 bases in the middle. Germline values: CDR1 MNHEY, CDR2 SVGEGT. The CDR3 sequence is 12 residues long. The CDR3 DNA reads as TGTGCCAGCAGTTCGACTACAGATACGCAGTATTTT. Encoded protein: CASSSTTDTQYF.

CDR3 amino acids: CASSSRANYGYTF. The CDR3 DNA reads TGTGCCAGCAGCTCCAGGGCTAACTATGGCTACACCTTC. This chain connects TRBV5-4 to TRBJ1-2; a weak D match, TRBD1 (5 bases). Trimming took off 3 bases at V and 0 bases at J, with 6 bases between the two ends. Germline V gives CDR1 SGHNT, CDR2 YYREEE (reference sequence). The CDR3 is made up of 13 amino acids.

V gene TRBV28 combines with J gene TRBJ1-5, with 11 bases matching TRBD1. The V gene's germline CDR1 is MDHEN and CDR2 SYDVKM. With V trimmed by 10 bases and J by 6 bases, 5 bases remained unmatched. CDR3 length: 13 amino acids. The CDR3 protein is CATRTGGRQPQHF. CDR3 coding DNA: TGTGCCACCAGGACAGGGGGCCGTCAGCCCCAGCATTTT.

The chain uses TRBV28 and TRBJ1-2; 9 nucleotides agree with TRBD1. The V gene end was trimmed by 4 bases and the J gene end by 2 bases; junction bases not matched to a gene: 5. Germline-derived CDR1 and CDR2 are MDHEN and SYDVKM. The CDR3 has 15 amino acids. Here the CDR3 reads CASSYHRGQNYGYTF. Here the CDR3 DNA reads TGTGCCAGCAGTTATCACAGGGGGCAAAACTATGGCTACACCTTC.

The CDR3 nucleotides are TGTGCCAGCAGTCTCGACAGGGGGTTGGGGCAGCCCCAGCATTTT. It yields the protein CASSLDRGLGQPQHF. V usage is TRBV6-2 or TRBV6-3 and J usage is TRBJ1-5; 9 bases line up with TRBD1. V gave up 5 bases and J gave up 7 bases; unmatched junction bases: 9. The CDR3 sequence is 15 residues long. CDR1 MNHEY and CDR2 SVGEGT come from the germline V gene.

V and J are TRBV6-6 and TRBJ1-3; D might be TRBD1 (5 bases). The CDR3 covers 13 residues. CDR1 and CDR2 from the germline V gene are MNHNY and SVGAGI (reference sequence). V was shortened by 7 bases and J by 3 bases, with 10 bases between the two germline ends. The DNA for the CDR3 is TGTGCCAGCACCCAGGGAGGTGGAAACACCATATATTTT. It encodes CASTQGGGNTIYF.

CDR3 region: CASSVESGRRDGYTF. In DNA form, the CDR3 reads TGTGCCAGCAGCGTAGAATCAGGACGCAGGGATGGCTACACCTTC. This chain connects TRBV9 to TRBJ1-2; the D gene is possibly TRBD1 (5 bases). Germline CDR1 is SGDLS and CDR2 is YYNGEE. The CDR3 is 15 residues long. Trimming removed 0 bases at V and 6 bases at J, with 15 bases between.

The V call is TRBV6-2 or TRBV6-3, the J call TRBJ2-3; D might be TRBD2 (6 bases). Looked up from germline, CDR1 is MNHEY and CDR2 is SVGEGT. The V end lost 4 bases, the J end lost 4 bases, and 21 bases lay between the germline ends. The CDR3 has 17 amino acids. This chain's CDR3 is CASSWDRQRVRPDTQYF. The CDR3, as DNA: TGTGCCAGCAGTTGGGATCGACAGCGGGTACGACCAGATACGCAGTATTTT.

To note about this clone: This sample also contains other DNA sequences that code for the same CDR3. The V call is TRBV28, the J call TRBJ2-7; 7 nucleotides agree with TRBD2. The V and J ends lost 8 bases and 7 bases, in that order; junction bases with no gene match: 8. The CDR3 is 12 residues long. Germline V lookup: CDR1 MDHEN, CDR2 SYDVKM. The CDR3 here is CASRGGRGEQYF. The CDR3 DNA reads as TGTGCCAGCCGCGGGGGTCGGGGTGAGCAGTACTTC.

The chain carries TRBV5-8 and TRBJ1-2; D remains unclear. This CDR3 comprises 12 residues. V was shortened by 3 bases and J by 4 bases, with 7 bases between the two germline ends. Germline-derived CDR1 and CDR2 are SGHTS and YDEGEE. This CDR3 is CASSWTSYGYTF. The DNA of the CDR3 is TGTGCCAGCAGCTGGACTAGCTATGGCTACACCTTC.

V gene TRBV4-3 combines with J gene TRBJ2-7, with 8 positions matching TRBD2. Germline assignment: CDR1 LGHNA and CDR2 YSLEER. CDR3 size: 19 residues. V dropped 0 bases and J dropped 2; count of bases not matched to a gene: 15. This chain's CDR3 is CASSQDLSGGPASPYEQYF. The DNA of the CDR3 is TGCGCCAGCAGCCAAGATCTGAGCGGGGGACCGGCTAGCCCCTACGAGCAGTACTTC.

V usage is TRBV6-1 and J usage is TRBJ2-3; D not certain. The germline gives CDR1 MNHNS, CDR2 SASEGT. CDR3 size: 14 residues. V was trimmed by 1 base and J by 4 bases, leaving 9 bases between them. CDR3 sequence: CASSEGGAADTQYF. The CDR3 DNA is TGTGCCAGCAGTGAAGGAGGAGCAGCAGATACGCAGTATTTT.

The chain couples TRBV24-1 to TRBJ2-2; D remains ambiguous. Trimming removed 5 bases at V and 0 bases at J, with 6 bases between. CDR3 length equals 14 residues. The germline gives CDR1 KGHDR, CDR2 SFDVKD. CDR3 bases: TGTGCCACCAGTGCTCCTCCGAACACCGGGGAGCTGTTTTTT. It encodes CATSAPPNTGELFF.

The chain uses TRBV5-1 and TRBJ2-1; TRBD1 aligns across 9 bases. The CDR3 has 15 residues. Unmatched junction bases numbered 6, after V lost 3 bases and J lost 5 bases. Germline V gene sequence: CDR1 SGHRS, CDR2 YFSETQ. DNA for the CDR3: TGCGCCAGCAGCTCACCGGGACAGGGCCACAATGAGCAGTTCTTC. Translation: CASSSPGQGHNEQFF.

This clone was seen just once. The CDR3 bases are TGTGCCAGCAGCTTGGCCGATTTGGTGAGAAACACTGAAGCTTTCTTT. Protein sequence: CASSLADLVRNTEAFF. The J gene is TRBJ1-1, the V gene TRBV5-8; D gene uncertain. V dropped 0 bases and J dropped 2 bases, with 14 bases sitting between them. Germline values: CDR1 SGHTS, CDR2 YDEGEE. CDR3 length: 16 amino acids.

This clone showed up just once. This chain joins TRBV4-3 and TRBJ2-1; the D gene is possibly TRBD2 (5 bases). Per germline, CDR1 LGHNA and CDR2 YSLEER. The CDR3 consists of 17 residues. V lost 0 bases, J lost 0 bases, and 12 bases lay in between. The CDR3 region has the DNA TGCGCCAGCAGCCAAGAGGGAGAACCCAGCTCCTACAATGAGCAGTTCTTC. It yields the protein CASSQEGEPSSYNEQFF.

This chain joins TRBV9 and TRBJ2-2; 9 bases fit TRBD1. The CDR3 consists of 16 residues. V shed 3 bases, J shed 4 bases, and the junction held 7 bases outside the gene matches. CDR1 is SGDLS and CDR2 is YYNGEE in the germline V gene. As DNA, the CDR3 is TGTGCCAGCAGCGCAGGACAGGGGTTGACCACCGGGGAGCTGTTTTTT. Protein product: CASSAGQGLTTGELFF.

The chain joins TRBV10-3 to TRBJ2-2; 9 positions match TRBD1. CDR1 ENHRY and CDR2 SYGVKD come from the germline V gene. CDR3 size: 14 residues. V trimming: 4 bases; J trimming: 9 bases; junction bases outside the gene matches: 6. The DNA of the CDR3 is TGTGCCATCAGTGCCGGGACAGGGTTCAGGGAGCTGTTTTTT. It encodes CAISAGTGFRELFF.

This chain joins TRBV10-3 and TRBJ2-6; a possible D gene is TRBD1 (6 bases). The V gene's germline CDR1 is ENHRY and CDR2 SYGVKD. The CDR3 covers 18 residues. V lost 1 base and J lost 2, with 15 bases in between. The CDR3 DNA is TGTGCCATCAGTGAGTTCCTGGCAGGGGCAACTGGGGCCAACGTCCTGACTTTC. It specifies CAISEFLAGATGANVLTF.

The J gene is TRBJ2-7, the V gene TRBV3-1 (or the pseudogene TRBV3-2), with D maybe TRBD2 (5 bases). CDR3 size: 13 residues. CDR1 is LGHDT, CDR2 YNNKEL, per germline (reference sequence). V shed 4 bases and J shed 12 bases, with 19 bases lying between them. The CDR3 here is CASSLRTVAAVYF. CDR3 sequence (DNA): TGTGCCAGCAGCCTACGGACGGTGGCAGCGGTGTACTTC.

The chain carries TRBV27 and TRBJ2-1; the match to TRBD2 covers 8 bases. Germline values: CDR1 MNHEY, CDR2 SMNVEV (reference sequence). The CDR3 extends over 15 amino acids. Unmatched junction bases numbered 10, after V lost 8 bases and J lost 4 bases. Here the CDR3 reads CASLTGSGTYNEQFF. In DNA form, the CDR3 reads TGTGCCAGCCTCACGGGTAGCGGGACTTACAATGAGCAGTTCTTC.

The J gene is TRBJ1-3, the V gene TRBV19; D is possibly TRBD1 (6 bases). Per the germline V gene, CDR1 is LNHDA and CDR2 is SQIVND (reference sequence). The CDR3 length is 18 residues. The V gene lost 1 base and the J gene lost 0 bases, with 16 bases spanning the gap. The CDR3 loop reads CASSIGETGGLSGNTIYF. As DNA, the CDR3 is TGTGCCAGTAGTATAGGTGAGACAGGCGGGCTCTCTGGAAACACCATATATTTT.

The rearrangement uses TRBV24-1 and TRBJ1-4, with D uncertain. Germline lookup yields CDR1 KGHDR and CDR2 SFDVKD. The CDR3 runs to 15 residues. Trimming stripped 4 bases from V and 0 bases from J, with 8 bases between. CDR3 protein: CATSDHKTTNEKLFF. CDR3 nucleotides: TGTGCCACCAGTGACCACAAAACAACTAATGAAAAACTGTTTTTT.